The source of this TCR beta chain is a study of graft-versus-host responses after intestinal transplantation. Overall study context: Following induction with anti-thymocyte globulin, all recipients were given tacrolimus and steroids for three to four years.

Study results and limitations: Recipient-marrow GvH clones were detected, some having first appeared in ileum or blood.

CDR3 length: 14 residues. Germline V CDR1 and CDR2: SNHLY, FYNNEI. The V end lost 5 bases, the J end lost 1 base, and 12 bases lay between the germline ends. The protocol was immunoSEQ multiplex PCR, while the TCRdb copy is restricted to in-frame clones and leaves out a portion. This table has tens of thousands of clones, just under 95% appearing once. As concerns this clone: Its antigen is still unknown.

The source material was unstimulated CD8+ T cells sorted from spleen or lymph node cells, sampled before transplant. This rearrangement joins TRBV2 to TRBJ2-7; D possibly corresponds to TRBD1 (6 bases). The sequence was obtained from a human donor who was the organ donor for an intestinal transplant. As DNA, the CDR3 is TGTGCCAGCAGTTCCGGGACACTTTCCTACGAGCAGTACTTC. Its protein product is CASSSGTLSYEQYF.